These T cell receptor beta chains were read from a single sample in a study of long-term antiretroviral therapy in people with HIV. Clones were sequenced by immunoSEQ multiplex PCR, and TCRdb holds only the in-frame ones, with some missing. The sample yields tens of thousands of clones, about four fifths seen once. The sequencing used unsorted PBMCs, collected 1.1 years before starting antiretroviral therapy. The source is a woman in her twenties or thirties with HIV. Both conserved end residues are part of each CDR3. Fields, in order: V gene, clone size, D gene, J gene, CDR3 protein, CDR3 DNA. A D gene is named only where the DNA matches it firmly. A clone size is listed for some rows: how often the clone was seen (once, few, many), or a class if it is expanded.

TRBV11-2	.	.	TRBJ1-1	CASSSGWQMNTEAFF	TGTGCCAGCAGCTCCGGGTGGCAGATGAACACTGAAGCTTTCTTT
TRBV19	.	TRBD1	TRBJ2-2	CASSIRGRTGGAGELFF	TGTGCCAGTAGTATAAGAGGGCGGACAGGGGGCGCCGGGGAGCTGTTTTTT
TRBV27	.	TRBD1	TRBJ2-6	CASSSRQGFLNVLTF	TGTGCCAGCAGTTCCCGACAGGGGTTTCTAAACGTCCTGACTTTC
TRBV28	once	.	TRBJ1-4	CASSSTDSATNEKLFF	TGTGCCAGCAGTTCCACCGACAGCGCAACTAATGAAAAACTGTTTTTT
TRBV9	.	.	TRBJ1-1	CASSVATDNTEAFF	TGTGCCAGCAGCGTGGCGACGGATAACACTGAAGCTTTCTTT
TRBV25-1	.	.	TRBJ2-2	CASSESKGLIGTGELFF	TGTGCCAGCAGTGAATCGAAGGGTCTAATAGGAACCGGGGAGCTGTTTTTT
TRBV11-2	.	TRBD2	TRBJ2-1	CASSFLLAGGEQFF	TGTGCCAGCAGCTTTCTGCTGGCGGGGGGGGAGCAGTTCTTC
TRBV15	.	.	TRBJ1-5	CATSRTIGGVDPQHF	TGTGCCACCAGCAGAACTATCGGGGGGGTCGACCCCCAGCATTTT
TRBV10-3	once	TRBD1	TRBJ1-5	CAISLDRDQPQHF	TGTGCCATCAGTTTGGACAGGGATCAGCCCCAGCATTTT
TRBV4-1	.	TRBD2	TRBJ2-2	CASSQIRTSGGTGELFF	TGCGCCAGCAGCCAAATACGGACTAGCGGGGGCACCGGGGAGCTGTTTTTT
TRBV30	.	.	TRBJ1-2	CAWSVAVSANYGYTF	TGTGCCTGGAGTGTGGCGGTCTCAGCTAACTATGGCTACACCTTC
TRBV7-2	.	TRBD1	TRBJ1-2	CASSETGTGVYGYTF	TGTGCCAGCAGCGAAACCGGGACAGGGGTCTATGGCTACACCTTC
TRBV5-5	.	.	TRBJ1-1	CASSPRRAEAFF	TGTGCCAGCAGCCCCAGGAGGGCTGAAGCTTTCTTT
TRBV29-1	.	TRBD2	TRBJ2-7	CSASPGGGATEQYF	TGCAGCGCCTCCCCGGGCGGGGGGGCCACCGAGCAGTACTTC
TRBV18	.	TRBD1	TRBJ1-6	CASSLDPRGTGGSPLHF	TGTGCCAGCTCACTAGACCCTCGCGGGACAGGGGGTTCACCCCTCCACTTT
TRBV6-1	.	.	TRBJ1-3	CASGPGAGNTIYF	TGTGCCAGCGGTCCGGGGGCTGGAAACACCATATATTTT
TRBV11-2	.	.	TRBJ1-1	CASSLGRVNTEAFF	TGTGCCAGCAGCTTAGGGAGGGTGAACACTGAAGCTTTCTTT
TRBV9	.	TRBD1	TRBJ2-6	CASSPHTGASSGANVLTF	TGTGCCAGCAGCCCTCATACAGGGGCCTCCTCTGGGGCCAACGTCCTGACTTTC
TRBV6-1	few	TRBD2	TRBJ2-1	CASSLAGPRNEQFF	TGTGCCAGCAGTCTAGCGGGCCCTCGGAATGAGCAGTTCTTC
TRBV27	.	.	TRBJ2-7	CASSPAPDFYYEQYF	TGTGCCAGCAGTCCCGCTCCGGACTTCTACTACGAGCAGTACTTC
TRBV7-3	.	TRBD2	TRBJ2-3	CASSSGTSGATDTQYF	TGTGCCAGCAGCTCGGGGACTAGCGGGGCCACAGATACGCAGTATTTT
TRBV9	.	.	TRBJ2-5	CASSGPGPQETQYF	TGTGCCAGCAGCGGTCCGGGTCCACAAGAGACCCAGTACTTC
TRBV2	.	.	TRBJ1-4	CASTWRTDNEKLFF	TGTGCCAGCACTTGGAGGACAGATAATGAAAAACTGTTTTTT
TRBV2	few	.	TRBJ1-2	CASREQGVSGYTF	TGTGCCAGCAGGGAACAGGGCGTGTCTGGCTACACCTTC
TRBV27	.	TRBD1	TRBJ1-5	CASRLTGTYSNQPQHF	TGTGCCAGCAGACTGACAGGGACTTATAGCAATCAGCCCCAGCATTTT
TRBV6-1	few	TRBD1	TRBJ1-3	CASSNPRTGGNTIYF	TGTGCCAGCAGTAATCCCCGGACAGGTGGAAACACCATATATTTT
TRBV19	.	TRBD2	TRBJ2-5	CASSILETSGRAKTQYF	TGTGCCAGTAGTATACTCGAAACTAGCGGGCGGGCGAAGACCCAGTACTTC
TRBV6-5	.	.	TRBJ1-2	CASSYDSDYGYTF	TGTGCCAGCAGTTATGATTCGGACTATGGCTACACCTTC
TRBV15	.	TRBD2	TRBJ2-5	CATLAGGPGETQYF	TGTGCCACCTTAGCGGGGGGGCCGGGAGAGACCCAGTACTTC
TRBV25-1	.	TRBD1	TRBJ2-7	CASIASPGQGTDEQYF	TGTGCCAGCATAGCCTCACCGGGACAGGGCACCGACGAGCAGTACTTC
TRBV5-1	once	.	TRBJ1-3	CASSLGLSGNTIYF	TGCGCCAGCAGCTTGGGCCTCTCTGGAAACACCATATATTTT
TRBV5-1	few	.	TRBJ1-2	CASSLTGRPSYGYTF	TGCGCCAGCAGCTTGACGGGGCGTCCGTCCTATGGCTACACCTTC
TRBV2	.	.	TRBJ1-1	CASSQRDVRLNTEAFF	TGTGCCAGCAGTCAAAGGGACGTTCGCTTGAACACTGAAGCTTTCTTT
TRBV9	.	.	TRBJ1-2	CASSNSPGPNRRGYTF	TGTGCCAGCAGCAACTCTCCGGGACCCAATCGACGTGGCTACACCTTC
TRBV19	few	TRBD2	TRBJ2-2	CASSRGWGETGELFF	TGTGCCAGCTCGCGGGGGTGGGGGGAGACCGGGGAGCTGTTTTTT
TRBV30	.	.	TRBJ1-2	CAWSVSLGSSYGYTF	TGTGCCTGGAGTGTATCCTTGGGGTCCAGCTATGGCTACACCTTC
TRBV18	.	.	TRBJ2-1	CASSSQGGWNEQFF	TGTGCCAGCTCATCCCAGGGGGGGTGGAATGAGCAGTTCTTC
TRBV7-9	.	.	TRBJ1-1	CASSPQIGGNTEAFF	TGTGCCAGCAGCCCCCAGATCGGGGGGAACACTGAAGCTTTCTTT
TRBV6-1	.	.	TRBJ2-7	CASSEVRSNGEQYF	TGTGCCAGCAGTGAGGTCCGGTCGAATGGCGAGCAGTACTTC
TRBV7-9	.	.	TRBJ1-1	CASTPPAKGGLRTEAFF	TGTGCCAGCACCCCACCCGCCAAGGGGGGGCTCAGAACTGAAGCTTTCTTT
TRBV19	.	.	TRBJ1-1	CASRHSRMNTEAFF	TGTGCCAGTAGACACAGTCGAATGAACACTGAAGCTTTCTTT
TRBV13	.	.	TRBJ1-2	CASSLWGGRDPHYGYTF	TGTGCCAGCAGCCTTTGGGGGGGCAGGGATCCCCACTATGGCTACACCTTC
TRBV11-3	few	TRBD1	TRBJ2-7	CASSWRQGYEQYF	TGTGCCAGCAGCTGGAGACAGGGTTACGAGCAGTACTTC